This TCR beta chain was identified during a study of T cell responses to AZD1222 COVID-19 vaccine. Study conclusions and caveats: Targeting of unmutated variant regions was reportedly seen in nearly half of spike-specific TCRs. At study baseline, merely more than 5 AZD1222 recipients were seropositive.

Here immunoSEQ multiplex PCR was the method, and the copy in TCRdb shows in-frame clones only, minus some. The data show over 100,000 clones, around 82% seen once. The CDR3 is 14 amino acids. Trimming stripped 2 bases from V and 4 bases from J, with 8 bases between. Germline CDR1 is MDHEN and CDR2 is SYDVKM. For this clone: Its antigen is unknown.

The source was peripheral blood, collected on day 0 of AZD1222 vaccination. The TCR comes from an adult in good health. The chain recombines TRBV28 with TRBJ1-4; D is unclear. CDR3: CASSLAGYNEKLFF. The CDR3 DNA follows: TGTGCCAGCAGTTTAGCCGGTTATAATGAAAAACTGTTTTTT. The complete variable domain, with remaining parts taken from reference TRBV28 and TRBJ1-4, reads DVKVTQSSRYLVKRTGEKVFLECVQDMDHENMFWYRQDPGLGLRLIYFSYDVKMKEKGDIPEGYSVSREKKERFSLILESASTNQTSMYLCASSLAGYNEKLFFGSGTQLSVL.